Listed below are T cell receptor beta chains from one sample, sequenced in a study of blood T cell repertoires in COVID-19. The data were produced by immunoSEQ multiplex PCR, yet TCRdb's version contains in-frame clones alone and is incomplete. The sample comprises approximately 250,000 clones, approximately 90% of which are singletons, and around 3.6% rests with the top ten. The sequenced sample was peripheral blood. The origin of the receptors is a man in his late teens or twenties with active or convalescent COVID-19. The CDR3 runs from the conserved cysteine through the conserved F or W. D genes are given only for firm matches. Rows may omit the clone size; those that give it use once, few, many or a size class.

>-|-|TRBJ1-4|TRBV2
CASSELPHGGNRKLFF
TGTGCCAGCAGTGAATTGCCCCATGGCGGGAATCGGAAACTGTTTTTT
>TRBD2|-|TRBJ2-2|TRBV4-1
CATRLAGATGELFF
TGCGCCACCCGACTAGCGGGGGCTACCGGGGAGCTGTTTTTT
>-|-|TRBJ2-6|TRBV7-2
CASSYRGRAGANVLTF
TGTGCCAGCAGCTATAGGGGGAGAGCTGGGGCCAACGTCCTGACTTTC
>-|-|TRBJ1-1|TRBV28
CASSPSNRVGAFF
TGTGCCAGCAGTCCCTCCAACAGGGTGGGAGCTTTCTTT
>TRBD1|-|TRBJ2-5|TRBV7-9
CASSSTGEGETQYF
TGTGCCAGCAGCTCCACAGGGGAAGGGGAGACCCAGTACTTC
>-|-|TRBJ2-1|TRBV12-3/TRBV12-4
CASRNPGRPEQFF
TGTGCCAGCAGAAACCCAGGGCGTCCTGAGCAGTTCTTC
>-|-|TRBJ1-5|TRBV28
CASSLGGAEDQPQHF
TGTGCCAGCAGTCTGGGAGGGGCAGAAGATCAGCCCCAGCATTTT
>TRBD1|-|TRBJ2-7|TRBV2
CASSTRTGSYEQYF
TGTGCCAGCAGCACGCGGACAGGGAGCTACGAGCAGTACTTC
>-|-|TRBJ1-2|TRBV12-3/TRBV12-4
CASRGRNYGYTF
TGTGCCAGCAGGGGGAGGAACTATGGCTACACCTTC
>TRBD2|-|TRBJ2-1|TRBV11-2
CASSREVSNYNEQFF
TGTGCCAGCAGCCGGGAGGTCTCGAACTACAATGAGCAGTTCTTC
>TRBD2|-|TRBJ2-7|TRBV5-8
CASSRGVAGIYEQYF
TGTGCCAGCAGCCGCGGGGTAGCGGGTATCTACGAGCAGTACTTC
>-|-|TRBJ1-3|TRBV6-6
CASSRNTDSGNTIYF
TGTGCCAGCAGCCGAAACACAGATTCTGGAAACACCATATATTTT
>TRBD1|few|TRBJ1-1|TRBV10-3
CATQGLGNTEAFF
TGTGCCACACAGGGGCTTGGGAACACTGAAGCTTTCTTT
>-|-|TRBJ1-1|TRBV18
CASSTVDTEAFF
TGTGCCAGCTCAACAGTGGACACTGAAGCTTTCTTT
>TRBD1|-|TRBJ2-3|TRBV5-5
CASSGTGVTDTQYF
TGTGCCAGCAGCGGTACAGGGGTCACAGATACGCAGTATTTT
>-|-|TRBJ1-2|TRBV19
CASSIGPGFLGYTF
TGTGCCAGTAGTATAGGTCCGGGATTTCTTGGCTACACCTTC
>-|-|TRBJ2-1|TRBV18
CASSPPSISVYNEQFF
TGTGCCAGCTCACCACCTAGTATCAGCGTCTACAATGAGCAGTTCTTC
>TRBD1|-|TRBJ1-2|TRBV12-3/TRBV12-4
CASSTGGYGYTF
TGTGCCAGCAGTACAGGGGGCTACGGCTACACCTTC
>TRBD2|-|TRBJ2-7|TRBV6-5
CASSYGAGGTYEQYF
TGTGCCAGCAGTTACGGGGCGGGGGGAACCTACGAGCAGTACTTC
>-|-|TRBJ2-2|TRBV12-3/TRBV12-4
CASSQGNTGELFF
TGTGCCAGCAGTCAGGGGAACACCGGGGAGCTGTTTTTT
>-|-|TRBJ1-2|TRBV5-5
CASSLVRGHQGGYTF
TGTGCCAGCAGCTTGGTCCGCGGACACCAGGGGGGCTACACCTTC
>TRBD1|once|TRBJ2-3|TRBV5-1
CASSSTGGNTDTQYF
TGCGCCAGCAGCTCGACAGGGGGAAACACAGATACGCAGTATTTT
>TRBD1|-|TRBJ2-7|TRBV14
CASSQRQGPYEQYF
TGTGCCAGCAGCCAGAGACAGGGGCCATACGAGCAGTACTTC
>TRBD1|-|TRBJ1-1|TRBV7-9
CASQGASMNTEAFF
TGTGCCAGCCAGGGGGCCTCGATGAACACTGAAGCTTTCTTT
>-|-|TRBJ1-6|TRBV6-1
CASSEEPNSPLHF
TGTGCCAGCAGTGAAGAGCCTAATTCACCCCTCCACTTT
>-|-|TRBJ1-5|TRBV18
CASSPTVSQPQHF
TGTGCCAGCTCACCAACTGTGAGTCAGCCCCAGCATTTT
>TRBD1|-|TRBJ2-1|TRBV6-2/TRBV6-3
CASSYSTQGQRNEQFF
TGTGCCAGCAGTTACTCGACACAGGGACAGAGAAATGAGCAGTTCTTC
>-|-|TRBJ2-1|TRBV2
CASKSSPRHNEQFF
TGTGCCAGCAAGTCAAGCCCCAGGCACAATGAGCAGTTCTTC
>TRBD2|-|TRBJ2-1|TRBV5-1
CASSLTSGGVGEQFF
TGCGCCAGCAGCTTGACTAGCGGGGGGGTAGGTGAGCAGTTCTTC